The 30 T cell receptor beta chains presented below share a single source sample, sequenced in a study of Tregs in tolerant kidney transplant recipients (dated 2019 in TCRdb). Preparation of the library involved the immunoSEQ multiplex PCR assay. The immuneACCESS repertoire file appears here via TCRdb, limited to in-frame rearrangements. These files lack a portion of the clones; in checked studies, under half of the deficit traces to unresolved V genes, and the cause of the others is not known. The table for this sample records approximately 50,000 clones. The leading ten clones occupy 0.83% of the sample. The intended sense of this specimen's time point label: blood sample drawn before combined kidney and bone marrow transplant. Material: CD4+ T cells from blood, obtained before the transplant. The receptors originated from a human donor who received a combined kidney and bone marrow transplant.

In regard to this clone: Read data end 3 residues before the CDR3 end; the end is taken from the germline J gene. The chain links TRBV29-1 to TRBJ2-5; D is possibly TRBD1 (5 bases). The CDR3 length is 12 residues. Deletions cut 7 bases from V and 5 bases from J, with 14 bases between. Germline assignment: CDR1 SQVTM and CDR2 ANQGSEA. The CDR3: CSAGRGTETQYF. The part of the CDR3 DNA that was read is TGCAGCGCCGGAAGGGGTACCGAGACC. Together with reference TRBV29-1 and TRBJ2-5, the CDR3 gives the full variable domain: SAVISQKPSRDICQRGTSLTIQCQVDSQVTMMFWYRQQPGQSLTLIATANQGSEATYESGFVIDKFPISRPNLTFSTLTVSNMSPEDSSIYLCSAGRGTETQYFGPGTRLLVL.

Regarding this clone: The missing CDR3 end, 3 residues past where the read stops, is filled in from the germline J gene. The rearrangement links TRBV30 to TRBJ2-5, with D possibly TRBD1 on 5 matching bases. The germline V and J ends were trimmed by 3 bases and 5 bases, with 13 bases remaining between them. The CDR3 is 13 amino acids. Germline loops: CDR1 GTSNPN, CDR2 SVGIG (reference sequence). The CDR3 loop reads CAWSRENGETQYF. The part of the CDR3 DNA that was read is TGTGCCTGGAGCAGGGAAAATGGGGAGACC.

Concerning this clone: The read falls 3 residues short of the CDR3 end, and the missing part is taken from the germline J gene. The rearrangement links TRBV18 to TRBJ2-7, with D possibly TRBD2 on 7 matching bases. Trimming removed 3 bases from V and 5 bases from J, with 11 bases in between. Germline lookup yields CDR1 KGHSH and CDR2 LQKENI. The CDR3 totals 13 residues. CDR3 loop: CASSPGGADEQYF. The sequenced part of the CDR3 DNA is TGTGCCAGCTCACCGGGGGGGGCAGACGAG.

A word on this clone: The CDR3 is cut off 3 residues early in the read; its end comes from the germline J gene. The genes are TRBV7-2 and TRBJ1-3; TRBD1 aligns across 7 bases. The CDR3 totals 15 residues. Trimming took 5 bases from V and 2 from J; bases not matched to a gene: 6. Germline CDR1 SGHTA, CDR2 FQGNSA. The DNA read from the CDR3 is TGTGCCAGCAGCCTGAGAGGACAGGCTGGAAACACC. Protein product: CASSLRGQAGNT. From start to end, the CDR3 is CASSLRGQAGNTIYF.

The part of the CDR3 DNA that was read is TGCGCCAGCAGCCAAGAGAGAGGGGTAGGCACAGATACG. Translating gives CASSQERGVGTDT. The entire CDR3 protein reads CASSQERGVGTDTQYF. The chain carries TRBV4-1 and TRBJ2-3, with D perhaps matching TRBD1 or TRBD2 (5 bases each). The read terminates 3 residues before the CDR3 end, so the remaining end is supplied by the germline J gene. Germline CDR1 MGHRA, CDR2 YSYEKL. The CDR3 is 16 amino acids. Deletions cut 0 bases from V and 1 base from J, with 11 bases between.

About this clone: Read data end 3 residues before the CDR3 end; the end is taken from the germline J gene. The V and J genes are TRBV6-2 or TRBV6-3 and TRBJ2-1; 8 bases fit TRBD2. CDR1 is MNHEY and CDR2 is SVGEGT in the germline V gene. CDR3 size: 17 residues. The V gene end was trimmed by 0 bases and the J gene end by 6 bases; junction bases not matched to a gene: 10. The CDR3 protein is CASSYSAGALGFNEQFF. CDR3 DNA (partial): TGTGCCAGCAGTTACTCAGCGGGGGCCCTAGGATTCAATGAG.

Turning to this clone: From the germline J gene comes the end of the CDR3, since the read stops 3 residues before it. The V gene is TRBV19, the J gene TRBJ1-1; D gene ambiguous. The CDR3 runs to 14 residues. Deletions cut 1 base from V and 0 bases from J, with 6 bases between. Germline CDR1 and CDR2: LNHDA and SQIVND (reference sequence). This CDR3 reads CASSIGHLNTEAFF. CDR3 bases read: TGTGCCAGTAGTATAGGACACTTGAACACTGAA. The whole variable domain, remainder taken from reference TRBV19 and TRBJ1-1, is DGGITQSPKYLFRKEGQNVTLSCEQNLNHDAMYWYRQDPGQGLRLIYYSQIVNDFQKGDIAEGYSVSREKKESFPLTVTSAQKNPTAFYLCASSIGHLNTEAFFGQGTRLTVV.

A remark on this clone: Read coverage stops 3 residues before the CDR3 terminus; the germline J gene supplies the remainder. J is TRBJ1-2 and V is TRBV7-2, with TRBD1 identical over 8 bases. Germline CDR1 SGHTA, CDR2 FQGNSA. The CDR3 consists of 14 residues. CDR3 protein: CASSPDRVREGYTF. CDR3 DNA (partial): TGTGCCAGCAGTCCGGACAGGGTGAGGGAGGGC.

Concerning this clone itself: Read data end 3 residues before the CDR3 end; the end is taken from the germline J gene. This sequence joins TRBV29-1 and TRBJ2-5, with D perhaps matching TRBD1 (5 bases). Germline CDR1 is SQVTM and CDR2 is ANQGSEA. Trimming pared 6 bases from V and 5 bases from J, leaving 19 bases between. CDR3 length equals 14 residues. The DNA read from the CDR3 is TGCAGCGTATTCCGTCAAGACCCAGGGGAGACC. It translates to CSVFRQDPGET. The entire CDR3 is CSVFRQDPGETQYF.

About this clone itself: The read ends 3 residues shy of where the CDR3 ends; the end is completed using the germline J gene. The chain is built from TRBV18 and TRBJ1-1, with D possibly being TRBD1 (5 bases). Germline V gene data show CDR1 as KGHSH and CDR2 as LQKENI. V lost 4 bases and J lost 0, with 12 bases in between. The CDR3 has 15 residues. The DNA read from the CDR3 is TGTGCCAGCTCACTGACAGCGAACTTGAACACTGAA. Translating gives CASSLTANLNTE. The CDR3, in full, reads CASSLTANLNTEAFF.

With regard to this clone: The CDR3 end lies 3 residues beyond the end of the read and is filled in from the germline J gene. The V and J genes are TRBV2 and TRBJ2-4, with D possibly matching TRBD1 (6 bases). The ends were cut back, 6 bases at V and 0 bases at J, with 12 bases in the middle. Germline V gives CDR1 SNHLY, CDR2 FYNNEI. This CDR3 is 15 amino acids long. CDR3 DNA, as far as it was read: TGTGCCAGCAGGGACAGAAAGCTAGCCAAAAACATT. It is translated as CASRDRKLAKNI. In full, the CDR3 is CASRDRKLAKNIQYF.

Regarding this clone: Read sequence stops 3 residues before the CDR3 end, and the germline J gene provides the missing end. The chain employs TRBV6-2 or TRBV6-3 and TRBJ2-2; 11 bases are a match to TRBD1. Germline V gives CDR1 MNHEY, CDR2 SVGEGT. V gave up 6 bases and J gave up 0 bases; unmatched junction bases: 6. The CDR3 loop spans 17 amino acids. CDR3 sequence: CASRRTGGFSNTGELFF. The part of the CDR3 DNA that was read is TGTGCCAGCAGGCGGACAGGGGGCTTCTCGAACACCGGGGAG.

In the case of this clone: The read stops 3 residues short of the end of the CDR3; the missing end is completed from the germline J gene. The chain couples TRBV11-2 to TRBJ1-1; 7 bases are a match to TRBD1. Germline lookup yields CDR1 SGHAT and CDR2 FQNNGV. After removal of 5 bases from V and 4 bases from J, the junction contained 4 bases not matched to a gene. This CDR3 is built from 13 residues. CDR3 in amino acids: CASSLPGGTEAFF. Partial CDR3 DNA: TGTGCCAGCAGCCTCCCAGGGGGCACTGAA.

The sequenced part of the CDR3 DNA is TGCGCCAGCAGCTGGGCTTGGATCGGGACAATTAATAATTCACCC. Translated: CASSWAWIGTINNSP. The whole CDR3 protein is CASSWAWIGTINNSPLHF. The chain couples TRBV5-1 to TRBJ1-6; maybe TRBD1 (6 bases). The read comes to an end 3 residues before the CDR3 does, leaving the germline J gene to fill in the end. Germline lookup yields CDR1 SGHRS and CDR2 YFSETQ. The V end was cut by 3 bases, the J end by 5 bases, with 21 bases between. There are 18 residues in the CDR3. Using reference TRBV5-1 and TRBJ1-6 for the parts outside the CDR3, the full variable domain is KAGVTQTPRYLIKTRGQQVTLSCSPISGHRSVSWYQQTPGQGLQFLFEYFSETQRNKGNFPGRFSGRQFSNSRSEMNVSTLELGDSALYLCASSWAWIGTINNSPLHFGNGTRLTVT.

On this clone: The read terminates 3 residues before the CDR3 end, so the remaining end is supplied by the germline J gene. V gene TRBV7-2 combines with J gene TRBJ2-3; possibly TRBD1 for D (6 bases). Trimming left V 5 bases short and J 4 bases short, with 10 bases between. The CDR3 sequence is 13 residues long. Germline loops: CDR1 SGHTA, CDR2 FQGNSA. The chain's CDR3 is CASSQGRADTQYF. The covered CDR3 bases are TGTGCCAGCAGCCAGGGGCGCGCAGATACG.

For this clone: From the germline J gene comes the end of the CDR3, since the read stops 3 residues before it. The chain has TRBV5-1 and TRBJ2-7; the match to TRBD1 covers 7 bases. The CDR3 has 13 residues. Germline V gives CDR1 SGHRS, CDR2 YFSETQ. V lost 4 bases to trimming and J lost 5 bases; unmatched junction nucleotides: 6. The sequenced CDR3 bases are TGCGCCAGCAGCGTGACAGGGTCCCACGAG. This codes for CASSVTGSHE. The full CDR3 protein is CASSVTGSHEQYF.

The covered CDR3 bases are TGTGCCAGCAGTGTGGACAGGAACCAAGAGACC. It yields the protein CASSVDRNQET. The whole CDR3 sequence is CASSVDRNQETQYF. This sequence joins TRBV2 and TRBJ2-5; 7 bases match TRBD1. The sequenced fragment ends 3 residues before the CDR3 boundary, so the rest is inferred from the germline J gene. V trimming: 4 bases; J trimming: 0 bases; junction bases outside the gene matches: 2. The CDR3 is made up of 14 amino acids. In germline, CDR1 is SNHLY, CDR2 FYNNEI.

As to this clone: The read ends 3 residues before the CDR3 terminus; that terminus is restored from the germline J gene. V gene TRBV19 combines with J gene TRBJ1-1, with 10 nucleotides matching TRBD1. In germline, CDR1 is LNHDA, CDR2 SQIVND (reference sequence). The CDR3 covers 14 residues. V trimming: 5 bases; J trimming: 4 bases; junction bases outside the gene matches: 4. The sequenced CDR3 bases are TGTGCCAGTAGTGGGCGGACAGGGGGCACTGAA. Translating it yields CASSGRTGGTE. The entire CDR3 is CASSGRTGGTEAFF. Drawing the rest from reference TRBV19 and TRBJ1-1, the complete variable domain is DGGITQSPKYLFRKEGQNVTLSCEQNLNHDAMYWYRQDPGQGLRLIYYSQIVNDFQKGDIAEGYSVSREKKESFPLTVTSAQKNPTAFYLCASSGRTGGTEAFFGQGTRLTVV.

A note on this clone: The observed sequence ends 3 residues before the CDR3 terminus, with the missing tail filled in from the germline J gene. The rearrangement uses TRBV20-1 and TRBJ1-4, with TRBD1 as a possible D gene (5 bases). Trimming stripped 4 bases from V and 4 bases from J, with 13 bases between. CDR1 is DFQATT, CDR2 SNEGSKA, per germline (reference sequence). This CDR3 comprises 14 residues. The sequenced part of the CDR3 DNA is TGCAGTGCTACCCCTCGACAGATTAATGAAAAA. It encodes CSATPRQINEK. The entire CDR3 sequence reads CSATPRQINEKLFF.

Note on this clone: The sequence runs out 3 residues before the end of the CDR3; the remainder is reconstructed from the germline J gene. The chain is built from TRBV18 and TRBJ1-6; no reliable D call. V lost 2 bases, J lost 8 bases, and 13 bases lay in between. The CDR3 is 15 amino acids. Looked up from germline, CDR1 is KGHSH and CDR2 is LQKENI. CDR3 residues: CASSPSVRVDSPLHF. Partial CDR3 DNA: TGTGCCAGCTCACCATCGGTCCGTGTCGATTCACCC.

With respect to this clone: The CDR3 extends 3 residues past the end of the read, so its final part is completed from the germline J gene. V and J are TRBV6-1 and TRBJ2-5, with 8 bases lining up with TRBD2. The germline V gene has CDR1 MNHNS and CDR2 SASEGT. The CDR3 is 15 residues long. The CDR3 bases that were read are TGTGCCAGCAGTGAACTGGGTCTCGGGGGGGGTACC. Its protein is CASSELGLGGGT. The CDR3, in full, reads CASSELGLGGGTQYF.

On this clone: The read stops 3 residues short of the end of the CDR3; the missing end is completed from the germline J gene. V is TRBV2 and J is TRBJ2-7; 7 nucleotides agree with TRBD2. Germline assignment: CDR1 SNHLY and CDR2 FYNNEI. J gave up 0 bases and V 6 bases, and 8 bases lay outside the gene matches. This CDR3 comprises 15 residues. The CDR3 bases that were read are TGTGCCAGCAGCGGGGGAGGGTATAGCTCCTACGAG. It specifies CASSGGGYSSYE. The complete CDR3 sequence is CASSGGGYSSYEQYF.

About this clone: The read comes to an end 3 residues before the CDR3 does, leaving the germline J gene to fill in the end. The chain employs TRBV18 and TRBJ2-7; 8 bases align to TRBD1. The V and J ends lost 3 bases and 2 bases, in that order; junction bases with no gene match: 3. Germline V gene lookup returns CDR1 KGHSH and CDR2 LQKENI. This CDR3 has 14 residues. The CDR3 sequence is CASSPPGQAYEQYF. The sequenced part of the CDR3 DNA is TGTGCCAGCTCACCCCCGGGACAGGCCTACGAG.

In regard to this clone: An end of the junction does not agree with germline; a read error may underlie this. The chain's CDR3 is CASSQDSAGKVTDTQYF. Partial CDR3 DNA: TGCGCCAGCAGCCAAGATTCGGCAGGGAAAGTGACAGATACG. This chain joins TRBV4-2 and TRBJ2-3; D may be TRBD1 (5 bases). The CDR3 end is not reached by the read, which stops 3 residues before it; the germline J gene fills it in. CDR1 and CDR2 from the germline V gene are LGHNA and YNFKEQ. The length of the CDR3 is 17 residues.

As regards this clone: The CDR3 goes on 3 residues after the read ends, and that part is filled in from the germline J gene. This sample also contains other DNA sequences that code for the same CDR3. J is TRBJ1-2 and V is TRBV5-1; D is uncertain. Germline values: CDR1 SGHRS, CDR2 YFSETQ. V lost 0 bases to trimming and J lost 4 bases, with 4 bases between them. There are 12 residues in the CDR3. The CDR3 is CASSLDSYGYTF. The sequenced part of the CDR3 DNA is TGCGCCAGCAGCTTGGACAGCTATGGC.

With regard to this clone: The read ends 3 residues before the CDR3 terminus; that terminus is restored from the germline J gene. The V gene is TRBV18, the J gene TRBJ2-3; D possibly corresponds to TRBD1 (5 bases). This CDR3 has 15 amino acids. Germline CDR1 KGHSH, CDR2 LQKENI. V was trimmed by 3 bases and J by 2 bases, leaving 12 bases between them. The CDR3 reads CASSPYTGNTDTQYF. The CDR3 bases that were read are TGTGCCAGCTCACCCTACACAGGCAACACAGATACG. Full variable domain (remainder filled in from reference TRBV18 and TRBJ2-3): NAGVMQNPRHLVRRRGQEARLRCSPMKGHSHVYWYRQLPEEGLKFMVYLQKENIIDESGMPKERFSAEFPKEGPSILRIQQVVRGDSAAYFCASSPYTGNTDTQYFGPGTRLTVL.

The CDR3 DNA, read in part, is TGTGCCATCAGTGTTGGGACTAGCGGATACAATGAG. This sequence encodes CAISVGTSGYNE. The entire CDR3 protein reads CAISVGTSGYNEQFF. The V gene is TRBV10-3, the J gene TRBJ2-1; 11 bases match TRBD2. The read ends 3 residues before the CDR3 terminus; that terminus is restored from the germline J gene. The CDR3 extends over 15 amino acids. The V gene end was trimmed by 4 bases and the J gene end by 4 bases; junction bases not matched to a gene: 3. CDR1 is ENHRY, CDR2 SYGVKD, per germline.

Turning to this clone: The read comes to an end 3 residues before the CDR3 does, leaving the germline J gene to fill in the end. This rearrangement joins TRBV7-6 to TRBJ2-7; D perhaps matches TRBD1 (6 bases). V lost 5 bases to trimming and J lost 4 bases, with 15 bases between them. CDR3 size: 14 residues. The germline gives CDR1 SGHVS, CDR2 FNYEAQ. The part of the CDR3 DNA that was read is TGTGCCAGCAGCGCCGGCGCAGGGGTGTACGAG. Translation gives CASSAGAGVYE. In full, the CDR3 reads CASSAGAGVYEQYF.

A note on this clone: The CDR3 end falls 3 residues outside the read, so it is completed with the germline J gene. This chain uses TRBV18 with TRBJ2-3, with D possibly being TRBD2 (5 bases). CDR3 length: 15 amino acids. Germline V gives CDR1 KGHSH, CDR2 LQKENI. The V end lost 3 bases, the J end lost 8 bases, and 18 bases lay between the germline ends. The CDR3 protein is CASSPLAIQGGTQYF. The sequenced CDR3 bases are TGTGCCAGCTCACCCCTAGCTATCCAAGGTGGTACG.

On this clone: Coverage ceases 3 residues before the CDR3 finishes, and the germline J gene fills in the end. This chain connects TRBV7-2 to TRBJ2-2, with D perhaps matching TRBD1 (5 bases). The germline V and J ends were trimmed by 1 base and 1 base, with 7 bases remaining between them. CDR3 size: 15 residues. Germline CDR1 is SGHTA and CDR2 is FQGNSA. The CDR3 is CASSLGRVNTGELFF. The DNA read from the CDR3 is TGTGCCAGCAGCTTAGGCAGGGTGAACACCGGGGAG. The variable domain in full, completed from reference TRBV7-2 and TRBJ2-2, reads GAGVSQSPSNKVTEKGKDVELRCDPISGHTALYWYRQSLGQGLEFLIYFQGNSAPDKSGLPSDRFSAERTGGSVSTLTIQRTQQEDSAVYLCASSLGRVNTGELFFGEGSRLTVL.